This is a list of T cell receptor delta chains from one sample in a study of gammadelta T cells in human blood. TCRdb reprocessed the RT-PCR reads through CATT. The data show roughly 800 delta-chain clones, with about 34% seen just once and less than 25% held by the top ten. Input material: Vgamma9Vdelta2 gamma-delta T cells from infant blood. Receptor source: a human donor. CDR3s include the opening cysteine and the closing phenylalanine or tryptophan. The D gene is left open where the match is weak. Clone size is given as once, few, many or a size class.

j_call,clone_size,v_call,d_call,cdr3_aa,cdr3_nt
TRDJ3,large,TRDV2,NA,CACDTGWGDVSWDTRQMFF,TGTGCCTGTGACACGGGATGGGGGGACGTATCCTGGGACACCCGACAGATGTTTTTC